Presented here are 10 T cell receptor beta chains from one specimen sequenced in a study of human T cells and chemical hapten exposure (dated by TCRdb to 2020 to 2022). According to the study, the label for this sample's time point signals: patch test 1, 2 weeks after DPC sensitization. The treatment or condition label, as the study defines it: therapeutic diphenylcyclopropenone sensitization with weekly scalp DPC. The library came from RACE. The data were produced on a NextSeq 500. The raw public reads went through TCRdb reprocessing: fastp at Q25, MiXCR clone calling, in-frame beta chains kept. Identical CDR3 proteins give one entry, which carries the most common genes and DNA. Across this sample there are about 49,000 distinct CDR3 sequences, with less than 10% seen only once. The ten top clones hold around 4% of the sample. The material sequenced was whole blood, taken in connection with sensitization to the hapten diphenylcyclopropenone (DPC). Receptors originate from a woman aged 45-59 years with alopecia areata. Some clones in this sample may be carry-over from other donors' samples.

The chain has TRBV6-2 or TRBV6-3 and TRBJ2-7; 10 nucleotides align to TRBD1. The CDR3 length is 14 residues. V lost 6 bases, J lost 6 bases, and 8 bases stayed unmatched. Germline V gene lookup returns CDR1 MNHEY and CDR2 SVGEGT. Here the CDR3 DNA reads TGTGCCAGCAGATCAACCGGGACAGGGGCCGAGCAGTACTTC. It specifies CASRSTGTGAEQYF.

The chain uses TRBV6-5 and TRBJ1-5; D is unresolved. The ends were cut back, 0 bases at V and 5 bases at J, with 5 bases in the middle. Germline-derived CDR1 and CDR2 are MNHEY and SVGAGI. This CDR3 has 13 amino acids. The CDR3 nucleotides are TGTGCCAGCAGTTACTCGGCGGATCAGCCCCAGCATTTT. Residues: CASSYSADQPQHF.

This clonotype was found a few times. The gene calls are TRBV28 and TRBJ1-1; D not certain. The CDR3 is 14 residues long. Trimming removed 5 bases at V and 0 bases at J, with 10 bases between. The germline V gene encodes CDR1 MDHEN and CDR2 SYDVKM. The CDR3 sequence is CASSGGWVNTEAFF. The CDR3 DNA sequence: TGTGCCAGCAGTGGCGGTTGGGTGAACACTGAAGCTTTCTTT.

At least ten counts were recorded for this clonotype. This sequence joins TRBV28 and TRBJ2-7; D unresolved. The CDR3 consists of 16 residues. Per germline, CDR1 MDHEN and CDR2 SYDVKM. Trimming stripped 5 bases from V and 4 bases from J, with 21 bases between. The CDR3: CASSPNFFRTDYEQYF. CDR3 in DNA: TGTGCCAGCAGTCCTAATTTTTTCCGGACGGATTACGAGCAGTACTTC.

This clonotype was seen ten or more times. This chain joins TRBV5-1 and TRBJ2-7; no definite D call. The CDR3 is 15 residues long. Germline-derived CDR1 and CDR2 are SGHRS and YFSETQ. The V and J ends lost 0 bases and 0 bases respectively, with 10 bases between them. This chain's CDR3 is CASSLVPESSYEQYF. As DNA, the CDR3 is TGCGCCAGCAGCTTGGTGCCGGAGAGCTCCTACGAGCAGTACTTC. Variable domain in full (rest from reference TRBV5-1 and TRBJ2-7): KAGVTQTPRYLIKTRGQQVTLSCSPISGHRSVSWYQQTPGQGLQFLFEYFSETQRNKGNFPGRFSGRQFSNSRSEMNVSTLELGDSALYLCASSLVPESSYEQYFGPGTRLTVT.

This clonotype came up many times. V and J are TRBV2 and TRBJ2-1; either TRBD1 or TRBD2 may fit D (5 bases each). Trimming pared 7 bases from V and 0 bases from J, leaving 10 bases between. Germline CDR1 is SNHLY and CDR2 is FYNNEI. The length of the CDR3 is 14 residues. In DNA form, the CDR3 reads TGTGCCAGCATTTCAGGGAGCTCCTACAATGAGCAGTTCTTC. Protein: CASISGSSYNEQFF.

The chain employs TRBV28 and TRBJ2-1, with a possible D match to TRBD2 (5 bases). Trimming pared 5 bases from V and 6 bases from J, leaving 14 bases between. In germline, CDR1 is MDHEN, CDR2 SYDVKM. The CDR3 length is 14 residues. The CDR3 DNA follows: TGTGCCAGCAGTCCTACCACTGGGAGCAATGAGCAGTTCTTC. Its translation is CASSPTTGSNEQFF. Looking up the rest from reference TRBV28 and TRBJ2-1 gives the full variable domain: DVKVTQSSRYLVKRTGEKVFLECVQDMDHENMFWYRQDPGLGLRLIYFSYDVKMKEKGDIPEGYSVSREKKERFSLILESASTNQTSMYLCASSPTTGSNEQFFGPGTRLTVL.

The sample holds many counts of this clonotype. The chain couples TRBV20-1 to TRBJ1-5; weak D call: TRBD1 (5 bases). The CDR3 totals 13 residues. The germline gives CDR1 DFQATT, CDR2 SNEGSKA (reference sequence). The V end lost 5 bases, the J end lost 7 bases, and 15 bases lay between the germline ends. CDR3 coding DNA: TGCAGTGCTGCTCGGGGCCTCGGGCAGCCCCAGCATTTT. Translation gives CSAARGLGQPQHF.

This rearrangement joins TRBV27 to TRBJ2-2; D may be TRBD1 (5 bases). The V end was cut by 0 bases, the J end by 0 bases, with 8 bases between. The CDR3 runs to 16 residues. Germline V CDR1 and CDR2: MNHEY, SMNVEV (reference sequence). CDR3 amino acids: CASSLSGAANTGELFF. CDR3 in DNA: TGTGCCAGCAGTTTATCTGGGGCTGCGAACACCGGGGAGCTGTTTTTT.

This CDR3 reads CASSLAGRPPGTEAFF. The DNA for the CDR3 is TGTGCCAGCAGCTTGGCTGGCAGACCTCCGGGCACTGAAGCTTTCTTT. The chain carries TRBV5-4 and TRBJ1-1; D is unclear. CDR3 length: 16 residues. Germline V lookup: CDR1 SGHNT, CDR2 YYREEE (reference sequence). V was pared by 0 bases and J by 4 bases, with 16 bases between.